Sequencing of this TCR beta chain was carried out in a study of CD8 T cells in Susac syndrome. Findings and limits, study-wide: Individuals included in the TCR sequencing and HLA analysis were acknowledged by the study to be relatively few in number.

Reverse transcription of about 0.45 to 1 ug RNA used random hexamers. Amplification of TCR beta CDR3 by immunoSEQ multiplex PCR spanned 54 Vbeta and 13 Jbeta. TCRdb reanalysed the immunoSEQ multiplex PCR reads using MiXCR and keeps one entry per CDR3 protein. The sample carries 50,000 to 60,000 distinct CDR3 sequences, over 85% recorded once. J gave up 4 bases and V 4 bases, and 8 bases lay outside the gene matches. CDR1 and CDR2 from the germline V gene are SGDLS and YYNGEE. This CDR3 is 15 amino acids long. Sequencing of TCR beta was carried out in blood CD8+ and CD4+ T cells. The TEMRA cells underwent FACS enrichment, while the CD8+ and CD4+ T cells underwent negative isolation. A note on this clonotype: Its specificity is unknown.

The source of this sequence is a human donor in good health. V usage is TRBV9 and J usage is TRBJ2-5; 9 nucleotides agree with TRBD1. Sequencing was carried out using CD8+ T cells from PBMCs. CDR3 coding DNA: TGTGCCAGCAGCCCATCGGGGGGACAGGGAGAGACCCAGTACTTC. Translating it yields CASSPSGGQGETQYF.